The 22 T cell receptor beta chains below were found in one sample sequenced in a study of Ad26.COV2.S vaccination and SARS-CoV-2 variants (dated by TCRdb to about 2021). Receptors were amplified or captured by the immunoSEQ multiplex PCR assay. TCRdb took over this immuneACCESS table, retaining in-frame rearrangements with V and J assigned. Such tables are incomplete; in checked studies, under half of the missing clones stem from an unresolved V gene, and the remainder is unexplained. The sample table shows about 350,000 clones, and less than 90% are seen once. The top ten clonotypes cover 9.5% to 12% of the sample. The label giving this sample's treatment or condition can be read as: about 20 received Ad26.COV2.S at low or high dose, single or two shots; 5 received placebo; per-sample allocation not given. Repertoires of vaccine and placebo recipients were sequenced from samples collected on day 63 after the first injection.

The source material was peripheral blood, sampled in a trial of Ad26.COV2.S vaccine versus placebo. The receptors were gathered from a person between 18 and 60 years old who received the Ad26.COV2.S COVID-19 vaccine or a placebo.

The chain employs TRBV6-5 and TRBJ1-2; a possible D gene is TRBD1 (6 bases). Between the trimmed V and J ends, which lost 6 bases and 8 bases, there was a span of 16 bases. The CDR3 contains 13 residues. Germline values: CDR1 MNHEY, CDR2 SVGAGI. The CDR3 DNA reads TGTGCCAGCAGGCCCCAGGGGACCATCGGCTACACCTTC. Its protein product is CASRPQGTIGYTF.

The chain uses TRBV10-3 and TRBJ2-1, with D possibly matching TRBD2 (5 bases). V was trimmed by 6 bases and J by 0 bases, leaving 6 bases between them. Germline V gene lookup returns CDR1 ENHRY and CDR2 SYGVKD. This CDR3 spans 13 amino acids. In nucleotides, the CDR3 is TGTGCCATCAGGACTACCTCCTACAATGAGCAGTTCTTC. Its protein product is CAIRTTSYNEQFF.

This chain uses TRBV2 with TRBJ2-5; TRBD2 matches 14 bases. The trim removed 4 bases at V and 5 bases at J, leaving 6 bases unmatched. Germline V gene data show CDR1 as SNHLY and CDR2 as FYNNEI. The CDR3 has 16 residues. For the CDR3, the DNA is TGTGCCAGCAGTGGTGGACTAGCGGGAGGTCTGGAGACCCAGTACTTC. It yields the protein CASSGGLAGGLETQYF.

The rearrangement joins TRBV27 to TRBJ2-5; unclear D gene. V was shortened by 8 bases and J by 5 bases, with 12 bases between the two germline ends. Looked up from germline, CDR1 is MNHEY and CDR2 is SMNVEV (reference sequence). This CDR3 contains 12 residues. The CDR3 DNA is TGTGCCAGCGGACCCGTTGGGGAGACCCAGTACTTC. Translating gives CASGPVGETQYF.

V and J are TRBV6-5 and TRBJ2-1, with 7 positions matching TRBD1. Germline trimming cut 4 bases from V and 1 base from J; bases unmatched to any gene: 4. This CDR3 contains 15 residues. From germline, CDR1 is MNHEY and CDR2 SVGAGI. The CDR3 coding sequence is TGTGCCAGCAGTTTCCGGGACAGTTCCTACAATGAGCAGTTCTTC. This encodes CASSFRDSSYNEQFF.

The chain combines TRBV6-2 or TRBV6-3 with TRBJ2-5, with unresolved D. V shed 1 base and J shed 5 bases, with 2 bases lying between them. The CDR3 loop spans 11 amino acids. Germline CDR1 MNHEY, CDR2 SVGEGT. CDR3 in amino acids: CASSYWETQYF. In nucleotides, the CDR3 is TGTGCCAGCAGTTACTGGGAGACCCAGTACTTC.

This chain links TRBV28 with TRBJ1-5, with D tentatively TRBD1 (5 bases). The CDR3 runs to 15 residues. V lost 10 bases and J lost 0, with 16 bases in between. The germline CDR1 and CDR2 sequences are MDHEN and SYDVKM. Here the CDR3 reads CATFPGAGSNQPQHF. The CDR3 region has the DNA TGTGCCACCTTTCCCGGGGCGGGTAGCAATCAGCCCCAGCATTTT.

The chain uses TRBV7-9 and TRBJ2-4, with 8 bases identical to TRBD2. Germline lookup yields CDR1 SEHNR and CDR2 FQNEAQ (reference sequence). V lost 3 bases and J lost 1; bases outside the gene matches: 5. The CDR3 consists of 16 residues. The CDR3 loop is CASSFLAGGAKNIQYF. CDR3 DNA sequence: TGTGCCAGCAGCTTCTTGGCGGGAGGTGCCAAAAACATTCAGTACTTC.

The genes are TRBV7-6 and TRBJ1-5; D is undetermined. V lost 2 bases to trimming and J lost 2 bases, with 16 bases between them. The germline V gene has CDR1 SGHVS and CDR2 FNYEAQ. CDR3 length: 17 residues. The DNA for the CDR3 is TGTGCCAGCAGCTTAACGGGCCGGGGTTTTGGCAATCAGCCCCAGCATTTT. This gives the protein CASSLTGRGFGNQPQHF.

The chain recombines TRBV2 with TRBJ2-2, with D uncertain. Trimming cost V 6 bases and J 3 bases, with 11 bases left between them. This CDR3 region has 14 residues. Germline V gene data show CDR1 as SNHLY and CDR2 as FYNNEI. CDR3 loop: CASRDSQHTGELFF. The CDR3 nucleotides read TGTGCCAGCAGAGACTCACAACACACCGGGGAGCTGTTTTTT.

The chain couples TRBV27 to TRBJ2-7; D is undetermined. Trimming pared 5 bases from V and 2 bases from J, leaving 10 bases between. Looked up from germline, CDR1 is MNHEY and CDR2 is SMNVEV (reference sequence). CDR3 length equals 13 residues. The CDR3 sequence: CASSKFRTYEQYF. The CDR3 DNA is TGTGCCAGCAGTAAGTTCCGGACCTACGAGCAGTACTTC.

About this clone itself: Distinct nucleotide sequences in the sample also encode this CDR3. The CDR3 DNA reads TGTGCCAGCAGCCTGGGACAAAACTATGGCTACACCTTC. It encodes CASSLGQNYGYTF. V gene TRBV28 combines with J gene TRBJ1-2; maybe TRBD1 (6 bases). CDR1 is MDHEN and CDR2 is SYDVKM in the germline V gene. V was trimmed by 6 bases and J by 2 bases, leaving 10 bases between them. This CDR3 is 13 amino acids long.

This chain links TRBV11-2 with TRBJ2-5; no clear D. The germline V and J ends were trimmed by 1 base and 5 bases, with 8 bases remaining between them. This CDR3 spans 13 amino acids. In germline, CDR1 is SGHAT, CDR2 FQNNGV. The CDR3 DNA sequence: TGTGCCAGCAGCTTAGCAGGCCCTGAGACCCAGTACTTC. This encodes CASSLAGPETQYF.

The rearrangement joins TRBV7-9 to TRBJ2-7, with D uncertain. The CDR3 is 13 residues long. In germline, CDR1 is SEHNR, CDR2 FQNEAQ (reference sequence). The germline V and J ends were trimmed by 5 bases and 5 bases, with 13 bases remaining between them. The DNA of the CDR3 is TGTGCCAGCAGCCCGCTCCGGCAGGACGAGCAGTACTTC. This encodes CASSPLRQDEQYF.

The sample holds a few counts of this clone. The V gene is TRBV2, the J gene TRBJ2-5, with TRBD2 as a possible D gene (7 bases). CDR3 length: 14 residues. The germline V and J ends were trimmed by 4 bases and 4 bases, with 13 bases remaining between them. Germline CDR1 is SNHLY and CDR2 is FYNNEI. This CDR3 reads CASSGSRGGETQYF. In DNA form, the CDR3 reads TGTGCCAGCAGTGGGTCTAGGGGGGGAGAGACCCAGTACTTC.

The chain uses TRBV7-2 and TRBJ2-7; D is possibly TRBD1 (5 bases). CDR1 is SGHTA and CDR2 is FQGNSA in the germline V gene. The V and J ends lost 2 bases and 4 bases respectively, with 15 bases between them. The CDR3 length is 15 residues. The CDR3 DNA sequence: TGTGCCAGCAGCTTATCTGCGCAGGGTGGGTACGAGCAGTACTTC. Residues: CASSLSAQGGYEQYF. Using reference TRBV7-2 and TRBJ2-7 for the parts outside the CDR3, the full variable domain is GAGVSQSPSNKVTEKGKDVELRCDPISGHTALYWYRQSLGQGLEFLIYFQGNSAPDKSGLPSDRFSAERTGGSVSTLTIQRTQQEDSAVYLCASSLSAQGGYEQYFGPGTRLTVT.

This sequence joins TRBV7-8 and TRBJ1-2; D ambiguous. Trimming cost V 5 bases and J 8 bases, with 15 bases left between them. This CDR3 region has 13 residues. CDR1 is SGHVS and CDR2 is FQNEAQ in the germline V gene. Written as DNA, the CDR3 is TGTGCCAGCAGCCCGCCGGACTTCTGGGGCTACACCTTC. Its translation: CASSPPDFWGYTF.

The chain couples TRBV19 to TRBJ1-1, with 7 bases aligning to TRBD1. This CDR3 has 14 amino acids. From germline, CDR1 is LNHDA and CDR2 SQIVND (reference sequence). J lost 3 bases, V lost 5 bases, and 6 bases had no gene match. This CDR3 is CASSVGTAYTEAFF. The CDR3 DNA sequence: TGTGCCAGTAGTGTTGGGACAGCTTACACTGAAGCTTTCTTT.

The chain joins TRBV13 to TRBJ1-4; no firm D call. The CDR3 contains 15 residues. V was trimmed by 5 bases and J by 8 bases, leaving 18 bases between them. The germline gives CDR1 PRHDT, CDR2 FYEKMQ (reference sequence). CDR3: CASSPRANDKEKLFF. CDR3 DNA sequence: TGTGCCAGCAGCCCCCGGGCCAACGATAAGGAAAAACTGTTTTTT.

The chain carries TRBV21-1 and TRBJ1-1. TRBV21-1 is assigned pseudogene status. The CDR3 totals 12 residues. This CDR3 is CASRRGGTEAFF. The CDR3 DNA is TGTGCCAGCCGCAGGGGGGGCACTGAAGCTTTCTTT.

The rearrangement uses TRBV7-2 and TRBJ1-1; D is uncertain. The CDR3 has 17 amino acids. The germline gives CDR1 SGHTA, CDR2 FQGNSA. The germline V and J ends were trimmed by 0 bases and 0 bases, with 14 bases remaining between them. The CDR3 loop is CASSLASRFFMNTEAFF. CDR3 DNA sequence: TGTGCCAGCAGCTTAGCGTCAAGGTTCTTCATGAACACTGAAGCTTTCTTT.

Comments on this clone: An end of the junction differs from the germline gene, which may be a read error. The chain has TRBV2 and TRBJ2-1; possible D gene TRBD1, 6 bases. CDR1 is SNHLY and CDR2 is FYNNEI in the germline V gene. The CDR3 is 16 amino acids. Here the CDR3 reads CASSEETGSLYNEQFF. The CDR3 DNA sequence: TGTGCCAGCAGCGAAGAGACAGGTTCCCTCTACAATGAGCAGTTCTTC.